The clone carrying this T cell receptor (beta chain) was found a few times. Its specificity is unknown. This entry comes from a study of OX40 agonist ivuxolimab in advanced cancers. Study-level information: An agonistic human IgG2 monoclonal antibody against OX40 (CD134) was given. The dose-escalation group included hepatocellular carcinoma, melanoma, renal cell carcinoma and head and neck cancer. Three partial responders included one hepatocellular carcinoma patient and two cutaneous melanoma patients.

General study results and limits: Patients with a partial response at 0.1-3.0 mg/kg had among the lowest clonal expansion.

Trimming shortened V by 5 bases and J by 4 bases, and 7 bases separated the two germline ends. CDR3 length equals 12 residues. Germline V gene sequence: CDR1 SEHNR, CDR2 FQNEAQ (reference sequence). Sequencing used immunoSEQ multiplex PCR; TCRdb keeps in-frame clones, though not all of them. The data contain roughly 64,000 clones, approximately 80% of them singletons. The chain employs TRBV7-9 and TRBJ2-3; unclear D gene. The sample in question was CD4+ or CD8+ T cells sorted from blood, obtained in a trial of the OX40 agonist ivuxolimab. The TCR was taken from an adult with an advanced solid tumor such as melanoma, head and neck, liver or kidney cancer. The CDR3 DNA is TGTGCCAGCAGCCCCCAGTCAGATACGCAGTATTTT. This translates into CASSPQSDTQYF.